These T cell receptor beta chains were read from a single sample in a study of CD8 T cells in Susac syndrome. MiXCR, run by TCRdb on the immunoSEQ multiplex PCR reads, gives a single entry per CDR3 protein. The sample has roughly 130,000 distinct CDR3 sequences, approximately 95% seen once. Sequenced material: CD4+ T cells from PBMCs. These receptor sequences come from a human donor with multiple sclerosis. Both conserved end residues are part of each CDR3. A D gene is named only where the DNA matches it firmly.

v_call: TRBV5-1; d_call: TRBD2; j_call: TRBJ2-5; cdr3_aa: CASRGLAGQETQYF; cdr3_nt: TGCGCCAGCAGGGGACTAGCGGGCCAAGAGACCCAGTACTTC
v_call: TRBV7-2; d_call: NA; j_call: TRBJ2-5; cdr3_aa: CASSSSVGRETQYF; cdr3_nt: TGTGCCAGCAGCTCTAGCGTAGGCAGGGAGACCCAGTACTTC
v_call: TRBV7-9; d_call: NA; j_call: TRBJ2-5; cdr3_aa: CASSLGRGGETQYF; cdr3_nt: TGTGCCAGCAGCCTGGGCAGGGGTGGAGAGACCCAGTACTTC
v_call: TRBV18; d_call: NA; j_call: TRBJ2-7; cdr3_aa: CASSPPAGAGEQYF; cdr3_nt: TGTGCCAGCTCACCACCTGCAGGGGCAGGCGAGCAGTACTTC
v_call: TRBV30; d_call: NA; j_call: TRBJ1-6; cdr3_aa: CAWSVRRTMGRGGHNSPLHF; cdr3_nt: TGTGCCTGGAGTGTAAGGAGAACTATGGGACGAGGGGGACATAATTCACCCCTCCACTTT
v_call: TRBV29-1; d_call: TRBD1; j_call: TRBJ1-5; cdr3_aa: CSVAGQGSNQPQHF; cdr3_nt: TGCAGCGTTGCGGGACAGGGAAGCAATCAGCCCCAGCATTTT
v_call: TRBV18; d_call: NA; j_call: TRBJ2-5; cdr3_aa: CASSPPSRQETQYF; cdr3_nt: TGTGCCAGCTCACCACCGTCGCGCCAAGAGACCCAGTACTTC
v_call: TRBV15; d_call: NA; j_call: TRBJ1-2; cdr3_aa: CATSRDLRDGYTF; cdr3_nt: TGTGCCACCAGCAGAGATTTGCGGGATGGCTACACCTTC
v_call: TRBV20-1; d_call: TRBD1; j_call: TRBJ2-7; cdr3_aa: CSAPQGRYYEQYF; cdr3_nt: TGCAGTGCGCCACAGGGGAGATACTACGAGCAGTACTTC
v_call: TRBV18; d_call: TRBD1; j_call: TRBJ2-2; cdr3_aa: CASSPLTGGETGELFF; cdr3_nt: TGTGCCAGCTCACCACTGACAGGGGGAGAAACCGGGGAGCTGTTTTTT
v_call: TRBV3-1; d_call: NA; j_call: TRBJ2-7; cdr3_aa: CASSFRGGSYEQYF; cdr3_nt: TGTGCCAGCAGTTTTAGAGGCGGCTCCTACGAGCAGTACTTC
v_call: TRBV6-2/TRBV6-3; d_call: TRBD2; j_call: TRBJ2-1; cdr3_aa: CASSRGLGVEQFF; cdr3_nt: TGTGCCAGCAGTAGAGGACTAGGGGTTGAGCAGTTCTTC
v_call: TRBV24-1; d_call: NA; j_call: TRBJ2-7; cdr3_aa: CATSDRRGEQYF; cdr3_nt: TGTGCCACCAGTGACCGGAGGGGTGAGCAGTACTTC
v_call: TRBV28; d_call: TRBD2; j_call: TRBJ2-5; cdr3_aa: CASSPQRGVETQYF; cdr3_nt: TGTGCCAGCAGTCCCCAGCGGGGGGTTGAGACCCAGTACTTC